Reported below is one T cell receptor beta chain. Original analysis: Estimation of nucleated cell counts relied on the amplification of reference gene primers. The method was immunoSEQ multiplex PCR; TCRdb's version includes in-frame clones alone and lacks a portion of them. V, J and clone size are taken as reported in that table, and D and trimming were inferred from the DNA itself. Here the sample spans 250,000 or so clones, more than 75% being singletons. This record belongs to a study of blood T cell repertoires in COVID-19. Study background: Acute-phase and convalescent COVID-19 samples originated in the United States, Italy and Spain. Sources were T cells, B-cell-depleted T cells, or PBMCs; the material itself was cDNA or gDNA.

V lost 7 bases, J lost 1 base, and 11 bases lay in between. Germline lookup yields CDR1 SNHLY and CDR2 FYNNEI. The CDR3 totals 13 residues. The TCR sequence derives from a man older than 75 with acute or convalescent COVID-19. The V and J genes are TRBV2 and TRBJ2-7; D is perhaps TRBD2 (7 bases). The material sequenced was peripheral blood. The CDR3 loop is CASTEGGSYEQYF. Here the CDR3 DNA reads TGTGCCAGCACCGAGGGGGGGTCCTACGAGCAGTACTTC.